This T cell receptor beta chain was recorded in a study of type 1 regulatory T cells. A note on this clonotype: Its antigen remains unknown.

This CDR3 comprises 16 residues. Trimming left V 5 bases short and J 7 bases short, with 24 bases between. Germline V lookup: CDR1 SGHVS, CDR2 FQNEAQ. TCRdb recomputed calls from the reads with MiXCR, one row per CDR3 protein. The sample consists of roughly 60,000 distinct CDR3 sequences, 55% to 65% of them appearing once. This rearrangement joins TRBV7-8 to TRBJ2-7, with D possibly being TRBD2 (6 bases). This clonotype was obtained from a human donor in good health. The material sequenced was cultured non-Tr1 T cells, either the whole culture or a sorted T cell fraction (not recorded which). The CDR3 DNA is TGTGCCAGCAGCCTTTTATGGAGGGAGTTGTCGGGGGAGCAGTACTTC. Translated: CASSLLWRELSGEQYF.